Below, one T cell receptor beta chain is given with its context. V lost 6 bases and J lost 5, with 19 bases in between. The CDR3 is 15 residues long. Germline V gene data show CDR1 as LNHDA and CDR2 as SQIVND (reference sequence). TCRdb keeps only in-frame clones here, not all; method: immunoSEQ multiplex PCR. The table lists 200,000 or so clones, around 83% of them singletons. This record comes from a study of blood T cell repertoires in COVID-19. The TCR sequence derives from a woman aged 40 to 55 with acute COVID-19. Sequencing was performed on PBMCs or T cells enriched from blood (not recorded which). V and J are TRBV19 and TRBJ1-1, with D hard to call. The CDR3, as DNA: TGTGCCAGTAGCAGCCCCGGAGCTTCCGGTACTGAAGCTTTCTTT. This gives the protein CASSSPGASGTEAFF.